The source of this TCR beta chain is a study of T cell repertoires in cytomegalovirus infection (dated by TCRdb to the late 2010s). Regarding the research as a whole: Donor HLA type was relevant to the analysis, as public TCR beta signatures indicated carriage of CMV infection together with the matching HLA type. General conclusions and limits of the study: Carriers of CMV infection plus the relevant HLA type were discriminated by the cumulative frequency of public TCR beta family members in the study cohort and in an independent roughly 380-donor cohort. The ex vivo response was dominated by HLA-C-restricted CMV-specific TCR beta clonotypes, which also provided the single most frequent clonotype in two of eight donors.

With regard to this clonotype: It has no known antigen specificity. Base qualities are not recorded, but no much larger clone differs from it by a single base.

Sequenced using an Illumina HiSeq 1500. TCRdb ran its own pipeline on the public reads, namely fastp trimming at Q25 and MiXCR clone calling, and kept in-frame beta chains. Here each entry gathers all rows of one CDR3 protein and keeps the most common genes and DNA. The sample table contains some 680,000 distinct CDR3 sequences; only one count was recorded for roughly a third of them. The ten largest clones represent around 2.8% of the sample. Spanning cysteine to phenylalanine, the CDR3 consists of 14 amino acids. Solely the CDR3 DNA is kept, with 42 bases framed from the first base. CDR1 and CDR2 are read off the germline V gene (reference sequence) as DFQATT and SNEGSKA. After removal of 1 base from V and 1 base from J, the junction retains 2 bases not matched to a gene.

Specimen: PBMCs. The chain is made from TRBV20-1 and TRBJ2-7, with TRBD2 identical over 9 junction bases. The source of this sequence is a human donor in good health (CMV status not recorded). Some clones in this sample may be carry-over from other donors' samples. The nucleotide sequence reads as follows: TGCAGTGCTAGAGTGGGACTAGCTTCCTACGAGCAGTACTTC. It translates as CSARVGLASYEQYF.